This T cell receptor beta chain was captured in a study of monozygotic twins with cystic fibrosis. Whole-study findings and limits: The repertoire was suggested to be naive-dominated, clonality median approximately 0.009. V usage most resembled the co-twin in 13 of 16 pairs.

Turning to this clone: Antigen specificity is unknown.

The germline V gene encodes CDR1 GTSNPN and CDR2 SVGIG (reference sequence). Trimming stripped 1 base from V and 5 bases from J, with 12 bases between. This CDR3 region has 13 residues. Assay: immunoSEQ multiplex PCR; the TCRdb copy retains only in-frame clones and omits some. The sample consists of tens of thousands of clones, approximately 98% of them appearing once. This TCR derives from a girl aged 5 to 17 with cystic fibrosis. V is TRBV30 and J is TRBJ2-7; D remains unclear. Material for sequencing was blood. Here the CDR3 DNA reads TGTGCCTGGAGTGCGGCTAACCGGCACGAGCAGTACGTC. Its protein product is CAWSAANRHEQYV.